This T cell receptor (beta chain) was sequenced for a study of blood T cells in healthy people across ages. Trimming took 4 bases from V and 0 from J, leaving 7 bases between them. This CDR3 contains 13 residues. Germline V gene sequence: CDR1 SGDLS, CDR2 YYNGEE. At least 6 micrograms of total RNA were extracted per sample. Study-wide results and caveats: One million T cells yielded diversity estimates that were considered underestimates. Roughly linear declines in TCR beta diversity per million T cells occurred with age.

Alongside a J-beta primer mix, a sample-barcoded 5' primer served in a second PCR lasting roughly 7 to 11 cycles. TCRdb itself ran the 5' RACE reads through MiXCR, one entry per CDR3 protein. The sample lists about 1.4 million distinct CDR3 sequences, roughly 64% occurring once. As regards this clonotype: Its antigen is unidentified.

Sample: blood. This TCR was recovered from a man aged 18-30 years in good health. The V and J genes are TRBV9 and TRBJ2-5; D gene unclear. The CDR3: CASSPRHQETQYF. CDR3 in DNA: TGTGCCAGCAGCCCAAGGCACCAAGAGACCCAGTACTTC.